The 10 T cell receptor beta chains listed next were all sequenced from one sample in a study of blood T cell repertoires in COVID-19. Assay used: immunoSEQ multiplex PCR; TCRdb lists only in-frame clones, some missing. Of approximately 300,000 clones in the sample, roughly 84% were seen once. Material: peripheral blood. The receptors here all came from a man aged 50-60 years with active or convalescent COVID-19.

This clone was counted once. V usage is TRBV5-6 and J usage is TRBJ2-5; the match to TRBD2 covers 7 bases. Trimming took 3 bases from V and 4 from J; bases not matched to a gene: 3. This CDR3 region has 13 residues. The germline gives CDR1 SGHDT, CDR2 YYEEEE. The CDR3 sequence is CASSSGTTETQYF. The DNA of the CDR3 is TGTGCCAGCAGCTCCGGGACTACAGAGACCCAGTACTTC.

The chain recombines TRBV15 with TRBJ1-2; 9 bases agree with TRBD1. The V gene's germline CDR1 is LNHNV and CDR2 YYDKDF (reference sequence). This CDR3 contains 14 residues. V lost 3 bases to trimming and J lost 2 bases; unmatched junction nucleotides: 1. Here the CDR3 reads CATSSGQGNYGYTF. The CDR3 coding sequence is TGTGCCACCAGCAGCGGACAGGGGAACTATGGCTACACCTTC.

The genes are TRBV9 and TRBJ2-7; D possibly corresponds to TRBD1 (6 bases). This CDR3 comprises 16 residues. Between the trimmed V and J ends, which lost 0 bases and 4 bases, there was a span of 17 bases. Looked up from germline, CDR1 is SGDLS and CDR2 is YYNGEE. CDR3 sequence: CASSVGAGTKFYEQYF. The CDR3 bases are TGTGCCAGCAGCGTAGGGGCCGGGACAAAATTTTACGAGCAGTACTTC.

The chain uses TRBV30 and TRBJ1-3, with 7 bases aligning to TRBD1. J lost 4 bases, V lost 7 bases, and 10 bases had no gene match. The CDR3 loop spans 14 amino acids. The V gene's germline CDR1 is GTSNPN and CDR2 SVGIG (reference sequence). The DNA for the CDR3 is TGTGCCTCCCGACAGGGAGTGAGGGGAAACACCATATATTTT. As protein: CASRQGVRGNTIYF.

The chain recombines TRBV30 with TRBJ2-1; TRBD1 might be the D (5 bases). V gave up 1 base and J gave up 10 bases, with 8 bases separating them. The CDR3 spans 11 residues. Germline loops: CDR1 GTSNPN, CDR2 SVGIG (reference sequence). CDR3 coding DNA: TGTGCCTGGAGTGCCGACAGAGAGCAGTTCTTC. This sequence encodes CAWSADREQFF.

This clone has just one count. The chain joins TRBV7-2 to TRBJ2-7; a possible D gene is TRBD2 (6 bases). Trimming removed 3 bases at V and 4 bases at J, with 16 bases between. Germline V CDR1 and CDR2: SGHTA, FQGNSA. The CDR3 loop spans 15 amino acids. Here the CDR3 DNA reads TGTGCCAGCAGCTTGGAGGGGACGCCCGATTACGAGCAGTACTTC. The encoded protein is CASSLEGTPDYEQYF.

CDR3 protein: CASSYRTDYNSPLHF. CDR3 nucleotides: TGTGCCAGCAGTTACAGGACAGATTATAATTCACCCCTCCACTTT. The rearrangement links TRBV6-5 to TRBJ1-6; D perhaps matches TRBD1 (6 bases). The CDR3 runs 15 residues. Between the trimmed V and J ends, which lost 2 bases and 4 bases, there was a span of 9 bases. Looked up from germline, CDR1 is MNHEY and CDR2 is SVGAGI.

The chain couples TRBV5-6 to TRBJ2-2; the D gene is possibly TRBD1 (6 bases). Germline CDR1 SGHDT, CDR2 YYEEEE. Trimming stripped 4 bases from V and 8 bases from J, with 9 bases between. The CDR3 covers 12 residues. This CDR3 is CASSQGRGELFF. In DNA, the CDR3 is TGTGCCAGCAGCCAGGGGCGAGGGGAGCTGTTTTTT.

CDR3 loop: CSVDRDRGGTQYF. The CDR3 DNA reads TGCAGCGTTGACAGGGACAGGGGAGGTACGCAGTATTTT. The rearrangement uses TRBV29-1 and TRBJ2-3; 10 bases agree with TRBD1. The germline V gene has CDR1 SQVTM and CDR2 ANQGSEA. The length of the CDR3 is 13 residues. Trimming cost V 3 bases and J 8 bases; bases outside gene matches: 5.

The V gene is TRBV4-2, the J gene TRBJ1-2; D not resolved. The CDR3 runs 15 residues. V dropped 1 base and J dropped 8 bases, with 17 bases sitting between them. Germline V gene lookup returns CDR1 LGHNA and CDR2 YNFKEQ. CDR3 sequence reads: CASSQGFGRGLGYTF. The CDR3 coding sequence is TGTGCCAGCAGCCAAGGGTTCGGCCGCGGATTAGGCTACACCTTC.